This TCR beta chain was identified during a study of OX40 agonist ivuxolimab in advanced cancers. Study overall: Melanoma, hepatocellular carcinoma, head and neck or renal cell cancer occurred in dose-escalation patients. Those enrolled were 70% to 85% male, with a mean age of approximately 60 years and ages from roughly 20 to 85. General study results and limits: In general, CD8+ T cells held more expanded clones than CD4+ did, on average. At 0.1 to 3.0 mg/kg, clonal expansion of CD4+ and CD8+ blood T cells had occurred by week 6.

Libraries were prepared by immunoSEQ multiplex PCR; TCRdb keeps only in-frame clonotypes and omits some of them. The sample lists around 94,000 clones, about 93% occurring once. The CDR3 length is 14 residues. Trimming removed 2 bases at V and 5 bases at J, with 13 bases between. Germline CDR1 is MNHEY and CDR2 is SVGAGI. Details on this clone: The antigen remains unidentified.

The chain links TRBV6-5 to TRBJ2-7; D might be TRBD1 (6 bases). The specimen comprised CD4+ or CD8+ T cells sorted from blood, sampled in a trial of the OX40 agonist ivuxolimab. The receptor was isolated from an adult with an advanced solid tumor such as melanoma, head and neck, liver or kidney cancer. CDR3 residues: CASSYQYRENEQYF. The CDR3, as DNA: TGTGCCAGCAGTTACCAGTACAGGGAGAACGAGCAGTACTTC.